This entry features one T cell receptor beta chain sequence. Living in 24 US areas, the participants were between about 18 and 95 years of age. Participants' reported clinical history set cohort assignment. Per the germline V gene, CDR1 is SGDLS and CDR2 is YYNGEE. V shed 3 bases and J 5 bases; nucleotides not matched to a gene: 14. This CDR3 contains 18 residues. This entry comes from a study of blood T cell repertoires in COVID-19. Study-wide background: There were acute and convalescent COVID-19 samples, and they came from the United States, Italy and Spain. The analysed material was cDNA or gDNA that came from T cells, B-cell-depleted T cells, or PBMCs.

Some clones are missing from TCRdb's copy, which holds only in-frame ones; the method was immunoSEQ multiplex PCR. This table holds 110,000 to 150,000 clones, around four fifths found once. Material for sequencing was PBMCs or T cells enriched from blood (not recorded which). The chain couples TRBV9 to TRBJ2-2; 9 nucleotides line up with TRBD2. This TCR came from a woman aged 50 to 65 who had recovered from COVID-19. CDR3 in DNA: TGTGCCAGCAGCGGTTCACGGCGGGGGGGCCTTTGGACCGGGGAGCTGTTTTTT. Translation: CASSGSRRGGLWTGELFF. The full variable domain, its missing parts supplied by reference TRBV9 and TRBJ2-2, is DSGVTQTPKHLITATGQRVTLRCSPRSGDLSVYWYQQSLDQGLQFLIQYYNGEERAKGNILERFSAQQFPDLHSELNLSSLELGDSALYFCASSGSRRGGLWTGELFFGEGSRLTVL.